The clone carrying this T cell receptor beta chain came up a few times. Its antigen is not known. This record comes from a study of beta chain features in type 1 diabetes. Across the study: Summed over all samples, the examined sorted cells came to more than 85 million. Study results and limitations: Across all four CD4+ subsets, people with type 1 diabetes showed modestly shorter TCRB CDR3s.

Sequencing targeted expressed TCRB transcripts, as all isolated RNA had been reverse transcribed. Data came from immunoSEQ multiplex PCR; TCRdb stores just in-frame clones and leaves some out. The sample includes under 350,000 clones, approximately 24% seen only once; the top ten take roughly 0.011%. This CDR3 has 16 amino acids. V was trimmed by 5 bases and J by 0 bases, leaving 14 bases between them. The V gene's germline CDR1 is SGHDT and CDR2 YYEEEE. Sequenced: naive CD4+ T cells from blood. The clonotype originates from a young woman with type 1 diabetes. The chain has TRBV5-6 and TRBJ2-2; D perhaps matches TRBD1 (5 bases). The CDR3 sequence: CASRYRSGSNTGELFF. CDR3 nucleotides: TGTGCCAGCAGATACCGATCAGGGTCGAACACCGGGGAGCTGTTTTTT.